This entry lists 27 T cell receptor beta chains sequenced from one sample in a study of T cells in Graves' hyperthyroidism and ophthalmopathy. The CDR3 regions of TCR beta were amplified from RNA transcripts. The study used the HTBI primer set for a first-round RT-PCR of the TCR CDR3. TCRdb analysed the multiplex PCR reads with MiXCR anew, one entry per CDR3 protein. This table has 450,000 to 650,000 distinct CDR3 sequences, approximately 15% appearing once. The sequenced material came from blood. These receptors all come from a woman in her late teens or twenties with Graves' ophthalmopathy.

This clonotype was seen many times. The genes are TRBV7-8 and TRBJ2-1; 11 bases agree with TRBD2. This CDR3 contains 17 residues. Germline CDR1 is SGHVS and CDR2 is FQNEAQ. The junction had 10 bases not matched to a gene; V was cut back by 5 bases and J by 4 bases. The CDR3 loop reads CASSPVTSGITYNEQFF. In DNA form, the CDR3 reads TGTGCCAGCAGCCCCGTGACTAGCGGGATAACTTACAATGAGCAGTTCTTC.

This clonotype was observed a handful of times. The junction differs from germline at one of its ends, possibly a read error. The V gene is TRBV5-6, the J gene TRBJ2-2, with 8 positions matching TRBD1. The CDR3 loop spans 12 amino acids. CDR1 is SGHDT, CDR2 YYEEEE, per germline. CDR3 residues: CASSFPDRELFF. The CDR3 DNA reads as TGTGCCAGCAGCTTCCCGGACAGGGAACTGTTTTTT.

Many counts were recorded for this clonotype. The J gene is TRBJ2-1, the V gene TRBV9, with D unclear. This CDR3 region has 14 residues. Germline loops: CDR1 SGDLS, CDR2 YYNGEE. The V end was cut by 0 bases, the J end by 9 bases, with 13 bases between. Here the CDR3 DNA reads TGTGCCAGCAGCGTAGCGGCGAGCTGGGGTGAGCAGTTCTTC. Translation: CASSVAASWGEQFF.

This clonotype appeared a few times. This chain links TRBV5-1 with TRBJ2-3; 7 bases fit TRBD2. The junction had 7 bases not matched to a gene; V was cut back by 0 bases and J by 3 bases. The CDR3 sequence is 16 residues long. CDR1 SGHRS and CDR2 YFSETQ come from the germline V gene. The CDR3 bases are TGCGCCAGCAGCTTGGCCTCGGCGGGAGAGACAGATACGCAGTATTTT. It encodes CASSLASAGETDTQYF.

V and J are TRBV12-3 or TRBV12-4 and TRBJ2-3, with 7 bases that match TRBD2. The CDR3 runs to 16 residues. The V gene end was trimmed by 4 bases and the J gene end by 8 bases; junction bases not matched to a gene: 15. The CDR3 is CASSWGSGKAPGTQYF. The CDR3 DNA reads TGTGCCAGCAGTTGGGGAAGCGGGAAAGCTCCAGGTACGCAGTATTTT.

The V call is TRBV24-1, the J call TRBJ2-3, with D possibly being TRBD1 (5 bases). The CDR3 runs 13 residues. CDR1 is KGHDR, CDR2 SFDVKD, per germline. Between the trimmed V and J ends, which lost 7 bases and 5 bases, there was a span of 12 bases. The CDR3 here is CATRGQGKDTQYF. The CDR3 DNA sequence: TGTGCCACCAGGGGGCAAGGGAAAGATACGCAGTATTTT.

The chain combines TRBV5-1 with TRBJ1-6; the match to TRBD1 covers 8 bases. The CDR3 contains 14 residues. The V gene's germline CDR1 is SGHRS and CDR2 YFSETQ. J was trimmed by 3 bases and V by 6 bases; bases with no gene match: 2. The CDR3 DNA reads TGCGCCAGCAAAGGGACAGGCTATAATTCACCCCTCCACTTT. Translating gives CASKGTGYNSPLHF.

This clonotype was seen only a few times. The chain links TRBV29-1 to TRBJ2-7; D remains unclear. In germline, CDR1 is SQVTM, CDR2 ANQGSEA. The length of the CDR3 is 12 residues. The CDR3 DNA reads TGCGGCGGCGGAGACGGATCCTACGAGCAGTACTTC. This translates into CGGGDGSYEQYF.

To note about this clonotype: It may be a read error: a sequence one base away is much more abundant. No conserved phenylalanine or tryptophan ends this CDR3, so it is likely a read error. The CDR3 nucleotides read TGTGCCAGCAGTGCATGGACCAACACTGAAGCTTTCCTT. It specifies CASSAWTNTEAFL. The chain links TRBV28 to TRBJ1-1; the D is unclear. The CDR3 is 13 amino acids. V was cut by 5 bases and J by 2 bases, with 9 bases left in between. CDR1 and CDR2 (germline): MDHEN, SYDVKM.

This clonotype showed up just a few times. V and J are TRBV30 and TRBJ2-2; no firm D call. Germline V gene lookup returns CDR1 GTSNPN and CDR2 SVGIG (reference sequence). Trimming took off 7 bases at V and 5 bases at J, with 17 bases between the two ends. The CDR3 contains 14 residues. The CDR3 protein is CALTLIKGTGELFF. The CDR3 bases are TGTGCCTTAACCCTCATCAAGGGAACCGGGGAGCTGTTTTTT.

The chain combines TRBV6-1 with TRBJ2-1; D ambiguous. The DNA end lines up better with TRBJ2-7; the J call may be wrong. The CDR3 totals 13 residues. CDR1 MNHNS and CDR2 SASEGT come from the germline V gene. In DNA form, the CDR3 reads TGTGCCAGTGGGGTGGCCTCCTACAATGAGCAGTACTTC. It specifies CASGVASYNEQYF.

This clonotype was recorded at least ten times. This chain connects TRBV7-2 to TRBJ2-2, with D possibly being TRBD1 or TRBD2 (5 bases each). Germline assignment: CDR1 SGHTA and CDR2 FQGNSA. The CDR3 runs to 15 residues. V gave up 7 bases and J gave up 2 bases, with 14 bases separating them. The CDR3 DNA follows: TGTGCCAGCACCCCGGGGCTGATTAACACCGGGGAGCTGTTTTTT. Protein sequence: CASTPGLINTGELFF.

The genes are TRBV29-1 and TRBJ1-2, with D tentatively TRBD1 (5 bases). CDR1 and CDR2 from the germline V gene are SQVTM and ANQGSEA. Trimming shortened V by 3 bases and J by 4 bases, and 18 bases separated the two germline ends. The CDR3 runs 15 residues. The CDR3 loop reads CSVDSGAGRSYGYTF. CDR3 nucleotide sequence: TGCAGCGTTGACAGTGGGGCAGGCAGGAGCTATGGCTACACCTTC.

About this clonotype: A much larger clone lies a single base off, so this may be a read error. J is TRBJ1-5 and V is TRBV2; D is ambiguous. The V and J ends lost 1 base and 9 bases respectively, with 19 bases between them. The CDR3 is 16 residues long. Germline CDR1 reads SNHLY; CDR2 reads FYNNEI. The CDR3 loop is CASSEVLSQILGPQHF. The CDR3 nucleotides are TGTGCCAGCAGTGAAGTGCTCAGTCAGATCTTAGGGCCCCAGCATTTT.

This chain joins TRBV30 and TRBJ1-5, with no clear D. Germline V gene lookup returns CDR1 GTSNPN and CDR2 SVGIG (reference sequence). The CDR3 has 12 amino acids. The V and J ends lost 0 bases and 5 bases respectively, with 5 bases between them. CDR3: CAWSVRDQPQHF. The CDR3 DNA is TGTGCCTGGAGTGTACGAGATCAGCCCCAGCATTTT. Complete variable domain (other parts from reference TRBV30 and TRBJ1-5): SQTIHQWPATLVQPVGSPLSLECTVEGTSNPNLYWYRQAAGRGLQLLFYSVGIGQISSEVPQNLSASRPQDRQFILSSKKLLLSDSGFYLCAWSVRDQPQHFGDGTRLSIL.

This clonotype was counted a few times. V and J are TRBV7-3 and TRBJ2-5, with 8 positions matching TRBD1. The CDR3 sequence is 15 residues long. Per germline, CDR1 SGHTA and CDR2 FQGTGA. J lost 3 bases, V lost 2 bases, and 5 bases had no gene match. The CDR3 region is CASSLWQGAKETQYF. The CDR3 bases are TGTGCCAGCAGCTTATGGCAGGGGGCTAAAGAGACCCAGTACTTC.

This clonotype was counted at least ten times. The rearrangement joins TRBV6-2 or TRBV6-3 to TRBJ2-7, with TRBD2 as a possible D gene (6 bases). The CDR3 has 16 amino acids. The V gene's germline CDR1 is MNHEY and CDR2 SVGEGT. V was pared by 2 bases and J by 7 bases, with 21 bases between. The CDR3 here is CASSYGGSGGEVEQYF. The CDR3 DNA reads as TGTGCCAGCAGTTACGGAGGATCTGGCGGGGAGGTGGAGCAGTACTTC.

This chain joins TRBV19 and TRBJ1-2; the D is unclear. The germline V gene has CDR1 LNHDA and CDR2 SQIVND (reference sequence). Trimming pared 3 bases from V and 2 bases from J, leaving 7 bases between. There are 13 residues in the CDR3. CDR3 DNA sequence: TGTGCCAGTAGTATGAAAAGCAACTATGGCTACACCTTC. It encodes CASSMKSNYGYTF.

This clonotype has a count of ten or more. The CDR3 protein is CASSYGDRGGNTEAFF. The CDR3 DNA reads TGTGCCAGCAGTTACGGGGACAGGGGAGGCAACACTGAAGCTTTCTTT. This chain uses TRBV6-5 with TRBJ1-1; 10 bases map to TRBD1. The CDR3 sequence is 16 residues long. The germline CDR1 and CDR2 sequences are MNHEY and SVGAGI. V gave up 2 bases and J gave up 2 bases; unmatched junction bases: 5.

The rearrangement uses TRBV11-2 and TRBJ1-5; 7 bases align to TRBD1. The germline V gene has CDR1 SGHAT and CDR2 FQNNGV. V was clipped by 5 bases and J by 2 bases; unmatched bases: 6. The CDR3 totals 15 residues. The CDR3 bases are TGTGCCAGCAGCCGGGCCGACAGGGGCAATCAGCCCCAGCATTTT. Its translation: CASSRADRGNQPQHF.

CDR3: CAISESPSGYNEQFF. CDR3 nucleotides: TGTGCCATCAGTGAGTCGCCTAGCGGCTACAATGAGCAGTTCTTC. The rearrangement uses TRBV10-3 and TRBJ2-1; TRBD2 agrees at 7 bases. Germline V gene lookup returns CDR1 ENHRY and CDR2 SYGVKD. Germline trimming cut 0 bases from V and 3 bases from J; bases unmatched to any gene: 2. The CDR3 totals 15 residues.

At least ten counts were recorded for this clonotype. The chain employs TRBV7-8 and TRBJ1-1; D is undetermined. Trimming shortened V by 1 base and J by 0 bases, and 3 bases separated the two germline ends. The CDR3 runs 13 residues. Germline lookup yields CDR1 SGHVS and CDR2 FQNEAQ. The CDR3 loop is CASSLDMNTEAFF. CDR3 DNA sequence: TGTGCCAGCAGCTTAGATATGAACACTGAAGCTTTCTTT.

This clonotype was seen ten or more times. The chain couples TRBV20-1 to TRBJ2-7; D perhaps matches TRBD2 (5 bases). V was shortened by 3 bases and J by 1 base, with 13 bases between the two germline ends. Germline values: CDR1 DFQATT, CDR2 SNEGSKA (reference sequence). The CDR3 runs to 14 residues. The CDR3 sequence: CSASGGSISYEQYF. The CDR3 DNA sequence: TGCAGTGCTAGTGGTGGGAGTATATCCTACGAGCAGTACTTC.

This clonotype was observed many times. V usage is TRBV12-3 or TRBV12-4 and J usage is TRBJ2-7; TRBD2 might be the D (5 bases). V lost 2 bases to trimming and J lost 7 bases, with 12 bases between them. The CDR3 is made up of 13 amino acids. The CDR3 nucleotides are TGTGCCAGCAGTTTACAAGCGGCGGAGGAGCAGTACTTC. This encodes CASSLQAAEEQYF.

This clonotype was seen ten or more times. CDR3 nucleotide sequence: TGCAGTGCTAGAGATCAGGAGGGAGACCTCTACAATGAGCAGTTCTTC. Translation: CSARDQEGDLYNEQFF. The chain combines TRBV20-1 with TRBJ2-1; D is possibly TRBD2 (6 bases). Germline CDR1 and CDR2: DFQATT and SNEGSKA (reference sequence). The CDR3 has 16 residues. Trimming pared 0 bases from V and 3 bases from J, leaving 15 bases between.

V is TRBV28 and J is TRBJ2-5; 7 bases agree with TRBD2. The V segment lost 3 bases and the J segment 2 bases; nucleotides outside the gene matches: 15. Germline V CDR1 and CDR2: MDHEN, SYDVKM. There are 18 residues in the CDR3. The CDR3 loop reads CASSLVSSGPQRQETQYF. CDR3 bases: TGTGCCAGCAGTTTGGTGTCTAGCGGACCTCAGAGGCAAGAGACCCAGTACTTC.

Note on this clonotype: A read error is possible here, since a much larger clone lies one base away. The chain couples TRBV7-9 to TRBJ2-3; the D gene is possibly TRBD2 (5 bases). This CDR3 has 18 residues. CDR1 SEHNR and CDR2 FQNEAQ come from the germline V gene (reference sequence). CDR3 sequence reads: CAGSLAPGVPFPVGLQYF. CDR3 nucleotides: TGTGCCGGCAGCTTAGCGCCTGGCGTACCGTTTCCGGTAGGGCTGCAGTATTTT.